This T cell receptor (beta chain) was observed in a study of blood T cells in healthy people across ages. The second PCR ran roughly 6 to 11 cycles with a sample-barcoded 5' primer and J-beta primers. Via MiXCR, TCRdb re-called the 5' RACE reads, giving one row per CDR3 protein. Of around 940,000 distinct CDR3 sequences listed, just over 50% were seen once; the top ten hold about a fifth. Donor samples were obtained from healthy Caucasian individuals from Russia, aged roughly 6 to 95. The CDR3 runs 14 residues. The trim removed 7 bases at V and 4 bases at J, leaving 5 bases unmatched. Looked up from germline, CDR1 is ENHRY and CDR2 is SYGVKD.

The sequenced sample consisted of blood. The TCR was taken from an older woman in good health. The rearrangement uses TRBV10-3 and TRBJ2-3; 10 bases fit TRBD2. CDR3 sequence: CAIMLAGAADTQYF. In DNA, the CDR3 is TGTGCCATCATGCTAGCGGGAGCAGCAGATACGCAGTATTTT.